The rows below give T cell receptor beta chains drawn from one sample of a study of CD8+CD57+ T cells in acquired aplastic anemia. Each CDR3 protein is one row after TCRdb ran MiXCR on the reads. The sample carries some 120,000 distinct CDR3 sequences, over 45% recorded once. The source material was sorted CD4+, CD8+, or CD8+CD57+ T cells (not recorded which) from PBMCs. Source of these receptors: a human donor in good health, serving as a control. Each CDR3 is given with its conserved first and last residue. Expanded clones are given a class, and other clones once, few, many or no size at all.

j_call	v_call	clone_size	cdr3_aa
TRBJ2-4	TRBV25-1	.	CASSPRQGQNIQYF
TRBJ1-2	TRBV20-1	many	CSAPGPLGYGYTF
TRBJ1-5	TRBV7-8	.	CASSYYGTGRNQPQHF
TRBJ2-1	TRBV19	.	CASSTTGAGYEQFF
TRBJ2-7	TRBV6-5	.	CASSYQPGQGCYEQYF
TRBJ1-1	TRBV10-3	.	CAISSGGGGAFF
TRBJ2-5	TRBV5-5	.	CASSQDVETRETQYF
TRBJ1-3	TRBV20-1	many	CSAPNRVHGNTIYF
TRBJ1-2	TRBV20-1	many	CSADKQGNGYTF
TRBJ2-7	TRBV20-1	many	CSAGTGGASYEQYF
TRBJ1-5	TRBV20-1	many	CSAMYGNQPQHF
TRBJ1-2	TRBV27	many	CASRIGSNKANYGYTF
TRBJ2-5	TRBV29-1	.	CSVVAVKQGQETQYF
TRBJ1-5	TRBV7-8	many	CASSLAGQPQHF
TRBJ2-7	TRBV15	.	CATSRDGLAGSYEQYF
TRBJ2-7	TRBV7-2	.	CASSLSGGASSEQYF
TRBJ1-5	TRBV5-5	.	CASSWGSDVGNQPQHF
TRBJ2-1	TRBV11-2	once	CASSLNPSGGAVYNEQFF
TRBJ1-5	TRBV6-1	.	CASKPDRVFNQPQHF
TRBJ2-7	TRBV29-1	.	CSVEDQTGAYEQYF
TRBJ2-7	TRBV3-1	many	CASSQETQQYF
TRBJ2-7	TRBV3-1	many	CASSQDRGADEQYF
TRBJ1-1	TRBV7-9	few	CASSRDRAAEAFF
TRBJ1-5	TRBV2	.	CASSHPYLRQGNQPQHF
TRBJ1-2	TRBV15	once	CATSRPGQGAGYGYTF
TRBJ2-5	TRBV19	.	CASSMGQGETQYF
TRBJ1-3	TRBV4-3	few	CASSQDSSGPGNTIYF
TRBJ2-1	TRBV5-5	.	CASSPGLNNEQFF
TRBJ2-5	TRBV7-6	few	CASSLAVGETQYF
TRBJ1-1	TRBV19	many	CASSIVLGAGTNTEAFF
TRBJ1-2	TRBV5-5	.	CASSLGPANYGYTF
TRBJ1-1	TRBV20-1	.	CSASVPGQGTEAFF
TRBJ1-5	TRBV11-2	many	CASSPRGLGILVNQPQHF
TRBJ2-5	TRBV7-8	.	CASSGVGGTQYF
TRBJ1-1	TRBV20-1	many	CSARSSGTGRYRTEAFF
TRBJ2-3	TRBV20-1	many	CSARTPLAGGGTDTQYF
TRBJ1-3	TRBV2	.	CASGVGVSGNAIYF
TRBJ2-7	TRBV11-2	.	CASSQADSFPFSEQYF
TRBJ2-3	TRBV29-1	many	CSVDHGRLTADTQYF
TRBJ2-1	TRBV4-1	many	CASSQGLGLYNEQFF
TRBJ2-1	TRBV20-1	many	CNAKRGAYNEQFF
TRBJ2-5	TRBV2	few	CASSLAGGNFLETQYF
TRBJ2-7	TRBV11-3	.	CASSLGSTYEQYF
TRBJ1-3	TRBV5-4	.	CASSQLQGRGVDTIYF
TRBJ2-5	TRBV7-6	.	CASSWGRETQYF
TRBJ2-3	TRBV2	few	CASGGLAGTDTQYF
TRBJ1-1	TRBV2	.	CASEDGNTEAFF
TRBJ2-7	TRBV29-1	.	CSVEEEGDYEQYF
TRBJ1-2	TRBV2	.	CASTFDMGYGYTF
TRBJ2-7	TRBV20-1	.	CSAVASGGATYEQYF
TRBJ2-7	TRBV20-1	.	CSASGGQGPYEQYF
TRBJ2-7	TRBV7-2	.	CASSSGGQGTYEQYF
TRBJ2-3	TRBV19	.	CASSMGRAVTDTQYF